The text below deals with one T cell receptor (beta chain). The study recruited people aged roughly 18 to 95 years across more than 20 US areas. Membership in each cohort depended on participant-reported clinical history. In the study's own analysis: Amplification from reference gene primers served as the basis for estimated nucleated cell counts. Measured with immunoSEQ multiplex PCR; TCRdb has only the in-frame clones, and not every one. V and J calls and clone size follow that table, whereas D and trimming were derived from the DNA. The repertoire has 280,000 or so clones, around 90% of them found once; the top ten carry 1.5% to 2%. The record originates from a study of blood T cell repertoires in COVID-19. Study background: From T cells, B-cell-depleted T cells, or PBMCs came the material, which was cDNA or gDNA.

Germline CDR1 is LGHDT and CDR2 is YNNKEL (reference sequence). CDR3 size: 17 residues. Trimming removed 4 bases from V and 3 bases from J; junction bases left unmatched: 9. The chain uses TRBV3-1 (or the pseudogene TRBV3-2) and TRBJ2-1, with 10 bases matching TRBD2. The specimen was PBMCs or T cells enriched from blood (not recorded which). This TCR derives from a woman aged 18-30 years with acute COVID-19. CDR3 DNA: TGTGCCAGCAGCCTATTTAGCGGGAGGCTTGACTACAATGAGCAGTTCTTC. It codes for CASSLFSGRLDYNEQFF.